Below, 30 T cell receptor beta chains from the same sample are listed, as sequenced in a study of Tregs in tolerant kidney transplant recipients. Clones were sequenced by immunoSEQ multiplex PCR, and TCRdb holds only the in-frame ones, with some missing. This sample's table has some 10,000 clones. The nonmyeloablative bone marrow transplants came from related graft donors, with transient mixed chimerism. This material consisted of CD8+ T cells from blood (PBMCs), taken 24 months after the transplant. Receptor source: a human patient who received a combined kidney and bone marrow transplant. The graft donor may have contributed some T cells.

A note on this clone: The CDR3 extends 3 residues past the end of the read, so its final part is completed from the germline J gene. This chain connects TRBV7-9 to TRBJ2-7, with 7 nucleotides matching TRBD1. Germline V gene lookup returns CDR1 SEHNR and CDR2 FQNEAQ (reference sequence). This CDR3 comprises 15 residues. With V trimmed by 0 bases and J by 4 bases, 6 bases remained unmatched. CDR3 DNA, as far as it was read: TGTGCCAGCAGCTTAGCCGGGACAGACTGGTACGAG. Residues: CASSLAGTDWYE. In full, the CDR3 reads CASSLAGTDWYEQYF.

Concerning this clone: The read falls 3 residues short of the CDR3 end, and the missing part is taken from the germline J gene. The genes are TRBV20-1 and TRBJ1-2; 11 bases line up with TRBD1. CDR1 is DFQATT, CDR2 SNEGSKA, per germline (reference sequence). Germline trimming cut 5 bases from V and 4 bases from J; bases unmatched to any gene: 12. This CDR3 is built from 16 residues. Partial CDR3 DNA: TGCAGTGCTGTCGTCTGGACAGGGGGCGCGGGCTATGGC. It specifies CSAVVWTGGAGYG. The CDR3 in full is CSAVVWTGGAGYGYTF.

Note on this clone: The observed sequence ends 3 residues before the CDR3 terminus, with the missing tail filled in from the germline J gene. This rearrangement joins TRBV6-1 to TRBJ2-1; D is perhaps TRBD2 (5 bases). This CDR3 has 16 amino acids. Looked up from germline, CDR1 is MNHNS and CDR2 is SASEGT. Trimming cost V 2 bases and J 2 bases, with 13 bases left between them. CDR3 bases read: TGTGCCAGCAGTGAAACGGCAGCGGCTACCTACAATGAG. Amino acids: CASSETAAATYNE. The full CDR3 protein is CASSETAAATYNEQFF.

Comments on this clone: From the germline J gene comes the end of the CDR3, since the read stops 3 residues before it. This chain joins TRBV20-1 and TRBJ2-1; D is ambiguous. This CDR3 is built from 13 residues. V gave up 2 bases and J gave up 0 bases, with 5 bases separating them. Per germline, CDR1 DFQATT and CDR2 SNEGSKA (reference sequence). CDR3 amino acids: CSARQVSYNEQFF. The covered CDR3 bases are TGCAGTGCTAGACAGGTCTCCTACAATGAG.

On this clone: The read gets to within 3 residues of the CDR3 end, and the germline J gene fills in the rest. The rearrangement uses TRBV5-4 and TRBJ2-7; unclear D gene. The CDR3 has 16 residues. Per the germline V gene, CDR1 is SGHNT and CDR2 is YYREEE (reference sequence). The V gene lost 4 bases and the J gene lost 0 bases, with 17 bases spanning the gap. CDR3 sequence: CASSALLGGSSYEQYF. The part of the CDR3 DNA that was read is TGTGCCAGCAGCGCCCTCCTTGGCGGCTCCTCCTACGAG. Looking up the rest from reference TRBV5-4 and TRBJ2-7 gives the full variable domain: ETGVTQSPTHLIKTRGQQVTLRCSSQSGHNTVSWYQQALGQGPQFIFQYYREEENGRGNFPPRFSGLQFPNYSSELNVNALELDDSALYLCASSALLGGSSYEQYFGPGTRLTVT.

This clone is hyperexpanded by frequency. The CDR3 loop is CASSVELATEQFF. The CDR3 bases that were read are TGCGCCAGCAGCGTGGAATTAGCGACTGAG. The genes are TRBV5-1 and TRBJ2-1, with D tentatively TRBD2 (5 bases). The read terminates 3 residues before the CDR3 end, so the remaining end is supplied by the germline J gene. Per the germline V gene, CDR1 is SGHRS and CDR2 is YFSETQ. CDR3 length: 13 residues. Trimming shortened V by 4 bases and J by 9 bases, and 14 bases separated the two germline ends.

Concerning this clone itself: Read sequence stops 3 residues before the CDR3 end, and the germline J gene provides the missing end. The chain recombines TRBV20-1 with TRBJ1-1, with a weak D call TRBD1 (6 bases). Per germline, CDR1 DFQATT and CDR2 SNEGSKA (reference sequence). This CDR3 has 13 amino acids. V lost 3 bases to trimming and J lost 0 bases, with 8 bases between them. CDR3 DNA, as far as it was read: TGCAGTGCTAGGGGACACCTGAACACTGAA. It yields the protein CSARGHLNTE. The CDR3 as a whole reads CSARGHLNTEAFF.

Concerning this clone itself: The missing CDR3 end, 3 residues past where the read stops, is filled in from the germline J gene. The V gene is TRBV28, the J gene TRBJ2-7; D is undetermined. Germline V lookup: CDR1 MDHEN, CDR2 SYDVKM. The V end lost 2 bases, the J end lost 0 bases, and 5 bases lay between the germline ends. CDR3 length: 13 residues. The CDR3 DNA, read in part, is TGTGCCAGCAGTTTAGCGGACTCCTACGAG. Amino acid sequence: CASSLADSYE. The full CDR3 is CASSLADSYEQYF. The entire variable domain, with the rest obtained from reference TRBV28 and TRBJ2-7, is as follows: DVKVTQSSRYLVKRTGEKVFLECVQDMDHENMFWYRQDPGLGLRLIYFSYDVKMKEKGDIPEGYSVSREKKERFSLILESASTNQTSMYLCASSLADSYEQYFGPGTRLTVT.

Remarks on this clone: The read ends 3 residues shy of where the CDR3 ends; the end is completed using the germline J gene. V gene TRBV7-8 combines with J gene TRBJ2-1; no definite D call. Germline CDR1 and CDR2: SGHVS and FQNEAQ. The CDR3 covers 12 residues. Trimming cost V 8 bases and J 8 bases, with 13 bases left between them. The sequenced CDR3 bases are TGTGCCAGCTCCACTATAGGTGATGAG. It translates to CASSTIGDE. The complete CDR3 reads CASSTIGDEQFF.

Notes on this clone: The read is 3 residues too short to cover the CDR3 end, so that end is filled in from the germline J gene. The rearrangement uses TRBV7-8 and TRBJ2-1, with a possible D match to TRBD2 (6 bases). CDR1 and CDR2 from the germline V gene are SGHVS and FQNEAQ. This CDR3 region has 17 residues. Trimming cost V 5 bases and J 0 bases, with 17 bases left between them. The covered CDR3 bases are TGTGCCAGCAGCGCCCACCTTAGCGGCAGCTCCTACAATGAG. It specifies CASSAHLSGSSYNE. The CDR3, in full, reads CASSAHLSGSSYNEQFF.

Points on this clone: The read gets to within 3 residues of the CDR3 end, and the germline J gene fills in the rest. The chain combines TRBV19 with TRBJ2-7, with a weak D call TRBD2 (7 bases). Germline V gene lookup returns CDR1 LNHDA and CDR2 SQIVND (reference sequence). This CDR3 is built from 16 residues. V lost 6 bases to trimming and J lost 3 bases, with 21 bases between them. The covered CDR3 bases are TGTGCCAGTAGCGCTCCCTCGGGGGGCGCGGACTACGAG. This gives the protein CASSAPSGGADYE. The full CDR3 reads CASSAPSGGADYEQYF.

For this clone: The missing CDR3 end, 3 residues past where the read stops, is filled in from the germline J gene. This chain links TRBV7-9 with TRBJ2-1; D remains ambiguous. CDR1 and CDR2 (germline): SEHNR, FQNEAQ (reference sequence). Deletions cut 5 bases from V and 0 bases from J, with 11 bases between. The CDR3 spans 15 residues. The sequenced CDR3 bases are TGTGCCAGCAGCAAGACTTGGAGCTCCTACAATGAG. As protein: CASSKTWSSYNE. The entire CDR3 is CASSKTWSSYNEQFF.

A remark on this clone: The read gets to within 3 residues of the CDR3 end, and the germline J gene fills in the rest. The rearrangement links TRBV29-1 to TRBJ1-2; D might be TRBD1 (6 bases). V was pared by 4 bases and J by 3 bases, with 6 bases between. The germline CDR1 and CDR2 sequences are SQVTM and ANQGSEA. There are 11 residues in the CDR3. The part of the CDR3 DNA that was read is TGCAGCGTTGGACAGGACTATGGC. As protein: CSVGQDYG. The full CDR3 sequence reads CSVGQDYGYTF.

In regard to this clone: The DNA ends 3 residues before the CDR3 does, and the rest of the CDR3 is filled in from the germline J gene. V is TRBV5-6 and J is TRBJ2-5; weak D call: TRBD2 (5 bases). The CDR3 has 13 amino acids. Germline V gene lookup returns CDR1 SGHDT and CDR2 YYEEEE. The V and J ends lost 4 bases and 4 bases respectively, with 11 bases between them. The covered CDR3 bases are TGTGCCAGCAGCGAAAGCGGAGGAGAGACC. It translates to CASSESGGET. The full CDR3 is CASSESGGETQYF.

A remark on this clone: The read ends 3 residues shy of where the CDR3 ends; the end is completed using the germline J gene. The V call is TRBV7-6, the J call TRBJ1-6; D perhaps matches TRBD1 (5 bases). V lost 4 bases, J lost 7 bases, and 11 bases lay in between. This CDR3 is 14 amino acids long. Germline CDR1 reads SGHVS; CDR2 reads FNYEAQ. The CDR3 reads CASSSDSSNSPLHF. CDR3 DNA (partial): TGTGCCAGCAGCTCCGACAGTAGCAATTCACCC. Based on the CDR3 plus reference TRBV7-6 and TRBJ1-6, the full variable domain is GAGVSQSPRYKVTKRGQDVALRCDPISGHVSLYWYRQALGQGPEFLTYFNYEAQQDKSGLPNDRFSAERPEGSISTLTIQRTEQRDSAMYRCASSSDSSNSPLHFGNGTRLTVT.

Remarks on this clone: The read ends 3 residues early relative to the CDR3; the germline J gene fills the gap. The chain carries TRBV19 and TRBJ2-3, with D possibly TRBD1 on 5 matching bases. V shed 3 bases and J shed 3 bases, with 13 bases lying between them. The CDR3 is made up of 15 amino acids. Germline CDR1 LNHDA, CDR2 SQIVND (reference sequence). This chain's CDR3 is CASSISGLRTDTQYF. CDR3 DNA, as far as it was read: TGTGCCAGTAGTATTTCAGGGTTGAGGACAGATACG.

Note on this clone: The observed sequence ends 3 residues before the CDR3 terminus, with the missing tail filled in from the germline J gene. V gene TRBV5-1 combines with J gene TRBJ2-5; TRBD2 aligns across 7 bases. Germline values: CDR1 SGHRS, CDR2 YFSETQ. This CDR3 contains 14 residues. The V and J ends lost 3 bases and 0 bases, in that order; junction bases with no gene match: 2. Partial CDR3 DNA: TGCGCCAGCAGCTGGGGGGGGAACCAAGAGACC. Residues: CASSWGGNQET. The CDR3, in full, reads CASSWGGNQETQYF. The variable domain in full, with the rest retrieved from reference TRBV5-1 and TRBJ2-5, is KAGVTQTPRYLIKTRGQQVTLSCSPISGHRSVSWYQQTPGQGLQFLFEYFSETQRNKGNFPGRFSGRQFSNSRSEMNVSTLELGDSALYLCASSWGGNQETQYFGPGTRLLVL.

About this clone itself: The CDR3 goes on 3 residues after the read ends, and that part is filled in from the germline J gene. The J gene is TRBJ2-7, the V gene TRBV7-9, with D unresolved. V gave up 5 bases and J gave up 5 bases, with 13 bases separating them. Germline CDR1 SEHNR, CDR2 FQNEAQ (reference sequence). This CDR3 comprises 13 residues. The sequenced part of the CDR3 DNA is TGTGCCAGCAGCCCCGGTCCAGGCGACGAG. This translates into CASSPGPGDE. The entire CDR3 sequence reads CASSPGPGDEQYF.

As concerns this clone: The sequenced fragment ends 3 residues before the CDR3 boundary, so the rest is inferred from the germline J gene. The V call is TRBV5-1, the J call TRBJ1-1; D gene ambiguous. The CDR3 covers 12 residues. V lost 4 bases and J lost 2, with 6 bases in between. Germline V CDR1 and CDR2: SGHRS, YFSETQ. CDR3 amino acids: CASSIKNTEAFF. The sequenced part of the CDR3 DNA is TGCGCCAGCAGCATAAAAAACACTGAA.

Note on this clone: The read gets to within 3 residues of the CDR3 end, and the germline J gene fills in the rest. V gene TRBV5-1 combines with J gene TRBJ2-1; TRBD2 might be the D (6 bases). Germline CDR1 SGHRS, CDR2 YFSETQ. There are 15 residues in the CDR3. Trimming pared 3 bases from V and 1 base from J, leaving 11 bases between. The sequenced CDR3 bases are TGCGCCAGCAGCTACGACGGGGGTTCCTACAATGAG. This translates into CASSYDGGSYNE. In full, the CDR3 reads CASSYDGGSYNEQFF.

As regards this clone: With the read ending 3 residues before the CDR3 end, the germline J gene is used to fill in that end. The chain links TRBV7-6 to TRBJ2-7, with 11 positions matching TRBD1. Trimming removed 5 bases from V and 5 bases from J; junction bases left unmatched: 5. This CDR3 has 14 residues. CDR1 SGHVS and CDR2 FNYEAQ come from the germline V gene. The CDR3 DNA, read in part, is TGTGCCAGCAGCCAAGGACAGGGGGCGAACGAG. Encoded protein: CASSQGQGANE. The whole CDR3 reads CASSQGQGANEQYF.

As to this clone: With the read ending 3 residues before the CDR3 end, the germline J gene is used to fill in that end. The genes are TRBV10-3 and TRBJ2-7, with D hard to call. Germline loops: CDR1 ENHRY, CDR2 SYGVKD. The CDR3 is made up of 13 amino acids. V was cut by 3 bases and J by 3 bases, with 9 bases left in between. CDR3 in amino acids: CAISDRIRYEQYF. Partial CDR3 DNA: TGTGCCATCAGTGACAGGATCCGCTACGAG.

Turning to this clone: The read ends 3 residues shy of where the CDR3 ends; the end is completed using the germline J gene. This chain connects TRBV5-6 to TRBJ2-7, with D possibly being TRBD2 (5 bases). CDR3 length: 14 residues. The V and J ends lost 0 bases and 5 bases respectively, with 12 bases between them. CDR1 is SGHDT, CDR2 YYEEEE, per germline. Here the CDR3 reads CASSLGLAIHEQYF. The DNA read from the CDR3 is TGTGCCAGCAGCTTGGGTTTAGCGATCCACGAG. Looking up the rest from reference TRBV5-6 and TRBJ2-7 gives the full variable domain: DAGVTQSPTHLIKTRGQQVTLRCSPKSGHDTVSWYQQALGQGPQFIFQYYEEEERQRGNFPDRFSGHQFPNYSSELNVNALLLGDSALYLCASSLGLAIHEQYFGPGTRLTVT.

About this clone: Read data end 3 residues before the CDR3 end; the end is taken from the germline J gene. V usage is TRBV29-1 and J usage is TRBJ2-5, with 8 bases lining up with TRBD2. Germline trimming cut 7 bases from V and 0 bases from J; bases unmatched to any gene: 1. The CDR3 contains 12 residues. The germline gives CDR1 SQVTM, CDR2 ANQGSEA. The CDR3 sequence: CSAGGDQETQYF. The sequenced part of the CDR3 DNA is TGCAGCGCGGGAGGGGACCAAGAGACC. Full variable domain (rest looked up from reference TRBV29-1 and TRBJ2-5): SAVISQKPSRDICQRGTSLTIQCQVDSQVTMMFWYRQQPGQSLTLIATANQGSEATYESGFVIDKFPISRPNLTFSTLTVSNMSPEDSSIYLCSAGGDQETQYFGPGTRLLVL.

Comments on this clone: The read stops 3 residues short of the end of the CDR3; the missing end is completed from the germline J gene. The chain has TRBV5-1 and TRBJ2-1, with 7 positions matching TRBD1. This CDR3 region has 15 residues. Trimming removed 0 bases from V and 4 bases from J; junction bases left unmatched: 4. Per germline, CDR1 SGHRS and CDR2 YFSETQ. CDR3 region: CASSLDRGVYNEQFF. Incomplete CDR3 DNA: TGCGCCAGCAGCTTGGACAGGGGCGTTTACAATGAG.

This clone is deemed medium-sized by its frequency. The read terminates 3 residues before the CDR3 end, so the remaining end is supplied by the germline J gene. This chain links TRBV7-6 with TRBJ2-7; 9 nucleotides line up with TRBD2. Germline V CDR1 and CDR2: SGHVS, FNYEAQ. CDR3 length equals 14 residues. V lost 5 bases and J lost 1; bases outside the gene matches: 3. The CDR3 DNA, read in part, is TGTGCCAGCAGCCCCCTAGCGGGATCCTACGAG. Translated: CASSPLAGSYE. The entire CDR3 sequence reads CASSPLAGSYEQYF. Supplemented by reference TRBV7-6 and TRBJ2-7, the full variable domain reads GAGVSQSPRYKVTKRGQDVALRCDPISGHVSLYWYRQALGQGPEFLTYFNYEAQQDKSGLPNDRFSAERPEGSISTLTIQRTEQRDSAMYRCASSPLAGSYEQYFGPGTRLTVT.

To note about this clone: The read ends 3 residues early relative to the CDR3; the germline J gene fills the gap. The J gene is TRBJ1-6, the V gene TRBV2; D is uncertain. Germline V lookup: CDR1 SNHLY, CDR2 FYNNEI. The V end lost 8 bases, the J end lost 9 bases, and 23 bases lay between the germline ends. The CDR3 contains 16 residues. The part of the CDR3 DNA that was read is TGTGCCAGCGGAGAGGGTCCGGGGTCGGAGTCTTCACCC. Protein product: CASGEGPGSESSP. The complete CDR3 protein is CASGEGPGSESSPLHF.

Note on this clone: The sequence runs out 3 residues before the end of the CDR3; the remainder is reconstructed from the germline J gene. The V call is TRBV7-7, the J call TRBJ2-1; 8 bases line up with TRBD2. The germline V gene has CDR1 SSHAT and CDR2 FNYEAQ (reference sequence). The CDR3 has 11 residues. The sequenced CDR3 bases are TGTGCTAGCGGGGAAGGGGGTGAG. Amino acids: CASGEGGE. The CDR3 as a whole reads CASGEGGEQFF.

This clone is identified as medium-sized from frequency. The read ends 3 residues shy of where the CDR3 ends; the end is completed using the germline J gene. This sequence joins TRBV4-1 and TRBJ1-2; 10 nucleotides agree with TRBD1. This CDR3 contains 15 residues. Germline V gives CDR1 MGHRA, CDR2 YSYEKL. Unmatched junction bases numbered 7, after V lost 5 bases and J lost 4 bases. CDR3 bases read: TGCGCCAGCAGCTACGGACAGGGGGAAGGCTATGGC. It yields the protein CASSYGQGEGYG. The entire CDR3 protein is CASSYGQGEGYGYTF.

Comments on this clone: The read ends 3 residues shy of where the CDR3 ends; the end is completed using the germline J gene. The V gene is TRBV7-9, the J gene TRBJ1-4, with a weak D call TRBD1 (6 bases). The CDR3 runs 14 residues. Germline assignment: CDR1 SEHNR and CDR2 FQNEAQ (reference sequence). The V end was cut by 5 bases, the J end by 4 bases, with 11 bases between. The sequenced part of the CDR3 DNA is TGTGCCAGCAGCGGACAGCATCTTAATGAAAAA. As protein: CASSGQHLNEK. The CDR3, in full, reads CASSGQHLNEKLFF.